This passage covers 2 T cell receptor beta chains from one sample sequenced in a study of post-analysis software for immune sequencing data. Study results and limitations: Five or six TRBV segments, TRBV5-6, TRBV5-1 and TRBV20-1 among them, were found more frequent in patients than controls.

Antigens of these TCRs are unknown. cDNA libraries of TCR beta carried unique molecular identifiers. Via MiXCR, TCRdb re-called the PCR reads, giving one row per CDR3 protein. The sample comprises about 460,000 distinct CDR3 sequences, around 40% of which are singletons, and roughly an eighth rests with the top ten. The sequencing input was blood. The receptors derive from a girl aged 5 to 17 with multiple sclerosis.

This clonotype was seen a handful of times. The chain is built from TRBV7-9 and TRBJ2-7; 11 bases line up with TRBD2. V shed 3 bases and J 0 bases; nucleotides not matched to a gene: 10. The CDR3 covers 18 residues. Germline-derived CDR1 and CDR2 are SEHNR and FQNEAQ (reference sequence). The CDR3: CASSLAGTSGLFSYEQYF. The CDR3 nucleotides are TGTGCCAGCAGCTTGGCCGGGACTAGCGGCCTATTCTCCTACGAGCAGTACTTC.

The V gene is TRBV20-1, the J gene TRBJ2-3; the D gene is possibly TRBD2 (7 bases). Germline V gene sequence: CDR1 DFQATT, CDR2 SNEGSKA (reference sequence). This CDR3 is built from 14 residues. Trimming cost V 5 bases and J 1 base, with 13 bases left between them. CDR3 region: CSALRGGGTDTQYF. The CDR3, as DNA: TGCAGTGCTTTGAGGGGGGGAGGCACAGATACGCAGTATTTT.